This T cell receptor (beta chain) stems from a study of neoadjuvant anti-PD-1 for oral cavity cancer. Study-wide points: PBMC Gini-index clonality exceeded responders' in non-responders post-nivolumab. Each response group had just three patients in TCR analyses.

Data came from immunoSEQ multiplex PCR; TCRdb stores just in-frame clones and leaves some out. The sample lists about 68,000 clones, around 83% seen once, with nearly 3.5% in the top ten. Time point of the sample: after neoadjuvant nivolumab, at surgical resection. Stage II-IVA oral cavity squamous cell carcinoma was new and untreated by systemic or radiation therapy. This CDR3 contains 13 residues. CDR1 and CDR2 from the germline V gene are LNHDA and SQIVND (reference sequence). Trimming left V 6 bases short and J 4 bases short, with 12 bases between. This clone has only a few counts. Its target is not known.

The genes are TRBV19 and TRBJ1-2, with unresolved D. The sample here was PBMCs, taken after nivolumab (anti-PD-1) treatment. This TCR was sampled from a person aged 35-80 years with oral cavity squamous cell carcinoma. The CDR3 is CASRKDGSYGYTF. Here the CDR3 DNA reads TGTGCCAGTAGGAAAGACGGCTCCTATGGCTACACCTTC.